The 30 T cell receptor beta chains below all came from one sample that was sequenced in a study of CD8+ T cells in alopecia areata. Extracted RNA was reverse transcribed into cDNA, the sequencing template. TCRdb keeps only in-frame clones here, not all; method: immunoSEQ multiplex PCR. The table shows about 64,000 clones, with roughly 45% occurring only once. Source material: NKG2D-low CD8+ T cells sorted from blood. The source of these receptors is a human donor with alopecia areata.

This clone was found a few times. The chain uses TRBV5-1 and TRBJ2-5, with 14 bases lining up with TRBD2. Germline lookup yields CDR1 SGHRS and CDR2 YFSETQ. After removal of 4 bases from V and 5 bases from J, the junction contained 16 bases not matched to a gene. This CDR3 is built from 19 residues. CDR3 DNA sequence: TGCGCCAGCAGCGCGGGACTAGCGGGAGTATTGGCACCGGTCGAGACCCAGTACTTC. It is translated as CASSAGLAGVLAPVETQYF.

The chain recombines TRBV13 with TRBJ2-1, with 10 bases that match TRBD1. V shed 6 bases and J 8 bases; nucleotides not matched to a gene: 10. Germline CDR1 PRHDT, CDR2 FYEKMQ (reference sequence). This CDR3 contains 15 residues. The CDR3 region has the DNA TGTGCCAGCAGTACCATGAGACAGGGGGCAGATGAGCAGTTCTTC. Translating gives CASSTMRQGADEQFF.

V gene TRBV27 combines with J gene TRBJ2-3; unclear D gene. V lost 4 bases, J lost 7 bases, and 9 bases lay in between. Germline V CDR1 and CDR2: MNHEY, SMNVEV (reference sequence). There are 12 residues in the CDR3. The CDR3 nucleotides read TGTGCCAGCAGTTCCGAGCTGTATACGCAGTATTTT. Its protein product is CASSSELYTQYF.

The rearrangement joins TRBV9 to TRBJ2-1; no clear D. Per germline, CDR1 SGDLS and CDR2 YYNGEE. The length of the CDR3 is 13 residues. Between the trimmed V and J ends, which lost 0 bases and 3 bases, there was a span of 4 bases. This CDR3 reads CASSVDSYNEQFF. In DNA, the CDR3 is TGTGCCAGCAGCGTAGACAGCTACAATGAGCAGTTCTTC.

The CDR3 DNA follows: TGTGCCAGCAGTGAGGAACCAGGGGACACTGAAGCTTTCTTT. It translates to CASSEEPGDTEAFF. The rearrangement uses TRBV2 and TRBJ1-1, with D tentatively TRBD1 (6 bases). The CDR3 has 14 amino acids. The V gene lost 3 bases and the J gene lost 3 bases, with 11 bases spanning the gap. Germline CDR1 reads SNHLY; CDR2 reads FYNNEI.

In this sample, this clone turned up once. The J gene is TRBJ2-6, the V gene TRBV9; possible D gene TRBD1, 5 bases. From germline, CDR1 is SGDLS and CDR2 YYNGEE. The CDR3 extends over 16 amino acids. Trimming left V 7 bases short and J 2 bases short, with 16 bases between. In DNA form, the CDR3 reads TGTGCCAGCTCCGCCTGGGTGGGGCCTGGGGCCAACGTCCTGACTTTC. It encodes CASSAWVGPGANVLTF.

The rearrangement joins TRBV14 to TRBJ1-1; D perhaps matches TRBD1 (6 bases). Germline values: CDR1 SGHDN, CDR2 FVKESK. V was trimmed by 1 base and J by 1 base, leaving 10 bases between them. CDR3 length: 15 residues. The CDR3 bases are TGTGCCAGCAGCCAAGGGTCACAGGGGAACACTGAAGCTTTCTTT. Encoded protein: CASSQGSQGNTEAFF.

This chain uses TRBV6-5 with TRBJ1-1; no firm D call. V dropped 0 bases and J dropped 7 bases, with 9 bases sitting between them. The germline V gene has CDR1 MNHEY and CDR2 SVGAGI. The CDR3 is 13 residues long. The DNA of the CDR3 is TGTGCCAGCAGTTACTCAGGGTCGGGTGAAGCTTTCTTT. This gives the protein CASSYSGSGEAFF.

The chain uses TRBV5-1 and TRBJ2-1; 10 bases line up with TRBD2. The germline gives CDR1 SGHRS, CDR2 YFSETQ. The CDR3 contains 15 residues. With 2 bases clipped from V and 4 bases from J, the junction kept 3 bases outside the gene matches. CDR3 bases: TGCGCCAGCAGCTTACTAGCGGGGTTATACAATGAGCAGTTCTTC. Translation: CASSLLAGLYNEQFF.

This clone was found a few times. The CDR3 spells CASSQGGLADYNEQFF. The CDR3 DNA is TGTGCCAGCAGTCAGGGGGGACTAGCAGACTACAATGAGCAGTTCTTC. The chain is built from TRBV2 and TRBJ2-1; 9 nucleotides line up with TRBD2. Germline loops: CDR1 SNHLY, CDR2 FYNNEI. The CDR3 covers 16 residues. J was trimmed by 3 bases and V by 5 bases; bases with no gene match: 8.

The rearrangement uses TRBV27 and TRBJ2-2; 7 bases fit TRBD1. This CDR3 comprises 14 residues. The germline gives CDR1 MNHEY, CDR2 SMNVEV (reference sequence). Trimming cost V 5 bases and J 6 bases; bases outside gene matches: 6. Here the CDR3 reads CASSDRVIAGELFF. CDR3 nucleotide sequence: TGTGCCAGCAGTGACAGGGTAATCGCCGGGGAGCTGTTTTTT.

This clone was seen a handful of times. V gene TRBV29-1 combines with J gene TRBJ2-7, with D tentatively TRBD1 (5 bases). V dropped 5 bases and J dropped 1 base, with 12 bases sitting between them. Germline assignment: CDR1 SQVTM and CDR2 ANQGSEA. The length of the CDR3 is 13 residues. CDR3 loop: CSVFPRDSYEQYF. The CDR3 coding sequence is TGCAGCGTTTTCCCCAGGGATTCCTACGAGCAGTACTTC.

The chain has TRBV19 and TRBJ2-7, with D possibly being TRBD1 (5 bases). The CDR3 consists of 14 residues. Trimming left V 1 base short and J 2 bases short, with 9 bases between. Germline CDR1 LNHDA, CDR2 SQIVND (reference sequence). CDR3 amino acids: CASSIGGSPYEQYF. As DNA, the CDR3 is TGTGCCAGTAGTATAGGGGGCAGCCCCTACGAGCAGTACTTC.

The chain links TRBV30 to TRBJ2-7; TRBD1 matches at 7 bases. Germline V lookup: CDR1 GTSNPN, CDR2 SVGIG (reference sequence). The CDR3 extends over 15 amino acids. With V trimmed by 4 bases and J by 2 bases, 11 bases remained unmatched. CDR3 nucleotide sequence: TGTGCCTGGACTCGAGGGACAGCTCTTCCCTACGAGCAGTACTTC. Translation: CAWTRGTALPYEQYF. Together with reference TRBV30 and TRBJ2-7, the CDR3 gives the full variable domain: SQTIHQWPATLVQPVGSPLSLECTVEGTSNPNLYWYRQAAGRGLQLLFYSVGIGQISSEVPQNLSASRPQDRQFILSSKKLLLSDSGFYLCAWTRGTALPYEQYFGPGTRLTVT.

V gene TRBV28 combines with J gene TRBJ2-7; the D call may be TRBD1 or TRBD2 (5 bases each). The CDR3 spans 13 residues. Germline CDR1 is MDHEN and CDR2 is SYDVKM. Trimming stripped 1 base from V and 3 bases from J, with 7 bases between. Written as DNA, the CDR3 is TGTGCCAGCAGTTTATTTGGGGGCTACGAGCAGTACTTC. Protein product: CASSLFGGYEQYF.

J is TRBJ1-1 and V is TRBV7-8, with D possibly TRBD1 on 5 matching bases. Germline V gene sequence: CDR1 SGHVS, CDR2 FQNEAQ. The CDR3 length is 13 residues. V was clipped by 3 bases and J by 7 bases, with 12 bases between them. CDR3 region: CASSFDGQDEAFF. CDR3 in DNA: TGTGCCAGCAGCTTTGACGGACAAGATGAAGCTTTCTTT.

V and J are TRBV30 and TRBJ1-1, with no clear D. Germline V CDR1 and CDR2: GTSNPN, SVGIG (reference sequence). V gave up 5 bases and J gave up 8 bases, with 12 bases separating them. This CDR3 is built from 11 residues. The CDR3 region is CAWVALGEAFF. The CDR3 region has the DNA TGTGCCTGGGTAGCACTGGGAGAAGCTTTCTTT.

The chain has TRBV29-1 and TRBJ1-2; 9 nucleotides agree with TRBD1. Germline values: CDR1 SQVTM, CDR2 ANQGSEA. The CDR3 extends over 12 amino acids. V dropped 3 bases and J dropped 7; count of bases not matched to a gene: 3. CDR3 region: CSVDLDRGGYTF. CDR3 DNA sequence: TGCAGCGTTGATTTGGACAGGGGTGGCTACACCTTC.

This clone has just one count. The gene calls are TRBV7-8 and TRBJ2-3; 10 bases fit TRBD2. This CDR3 is 17 amino acids long. Per the germline V gene, CDR1 is SGHVS and CDR2 is FQNEAQ. V trimming: 2 bases; J trimming: 4 bases; junction bases outside the gene matches: 9. The CDR3 bases are TGTGCCAGCAGCTTACCGGAAGCGGGGGGGCCCTCAGATACGCAGTATTTT. It specifies CASSLPEAGGPSDTQYF.

In this sample, this clone turned up a few times. The V gene is TRBV29-1, the J gene TRBJ2-7; the D is unclear. The CDR3 runs 14 residues. The V end lost 4 bases, the J end lost 3 bases, and 16 bases lay between the germline ends. Germline V gene data show CDR1 as SQVTM and CDR2 as ANQGSEA. The CDR3: CSVASVGKSYEQYF. The CDR3 coding sequence is TGCAGCGTTGCCTCCGTAGGGAAGAGCTACGAGCAGTACTTC.

The rearrangement uses TRBV9 and TRBJ2-2; perhaps TRBD2 as D (5 bases). With 0 bases removed from V and 4 bases from J, the gap between germline ends came to 7 bases. Germline lookup yields CDR1 SGDLS and CDR2 YYNGEE. CDR3 length equals 14 residues. The CDR3, as DNA: TGTGCCAGCAGCGTAGCGGGAACCACCGGGGAGCTGTTTTTT. Translated: CASSVAGTTGELFF.

This clone occurred a few times. The V and J genes are TRBV9 and TRBJ2-1, with TRBD1 identical over 8 bases. The V segment lost 0 bases and the J segment 9 bases; nucleotides outside the gene matches: 8. Germline V CDR1 and CDR2: SGDLS, YYNGEE. CDR3 length equals 15 residues. The CDR3 loop is CASSVGETTGGEQFF. The CDR3 nucleotides are TGTGCCAGCAGCGTAGGCGAGACCACAGGGGGTGAGCAGTTCTTC. The entire variable domain, with the rest obtained from reference TRBV9 and TRBJ2-1, is as follows: DSGVTQTPKHLITATGQRVTLRCSPRSGDLSVYWYQQSLDQGLQFLIQYYNGEERAKGNILERFSAQQFPDLHSELNLSSLELGDSALYFCASSVGETTGGEQFFGPGTRLTVL.

V is TRBV29-1 and J is TRBJ2-5; 9 bases fit TRBD2. The CDR3 is made up of 15 amino acids. V lost 0 bases and J lost 11; bases outside the gene matches: 13. From germline, CDR1 is SQVTM and CDR2 ANQGSEA. The DNA of the CDR3 is TGCAGCGTTGAAGATCCACAGCGGGAGGTCGGGGAGCAGTACTTC. Translation gives CSVEDPQREVGEQYF.

CDR3 in amino acids: CASSVDSYGYTF. Written as DNA, the CDR3 is TGTGCCAGCAGTGTGGACAGCTATGGCTACACCTTC. This chain connects TRBV6-5 to TRBJ1-2; D is perhaps TRBD1 (6 bases). V was pared by 5 bases and J by 4 bases, with 8 bases between. Germline V lookup: CDR1 MNHEY, CDR2 SVGAGI. The CDR3 totals 12 residues.

V gene TRBV4-3 combines with J gene TRBJ1-2; D not certain. The germline gives CDR1 LGHNA, CDR2 YSLEER. The V end lost 0 bases, the J end lost 0 bases, and 11 bases lay between the germline ends. The CDR3 length is 16 residues. In DNA, the CDR3 is TGCGCCAGCAGCCAAGATTTCGAGGGCCCTAACTATGGCTACACCTTC. Translating gives CASSQDFEGPNYGYTF.

This chain links TRBV29-1 with TRBJ2-1, with D perhaps TRBD2 (6 bases). Per the germline V gene, CDR1 is SQVTM and CDR2 is ANQGSEA. V gave up 7 bases and J gave up 7 bases, with 20 bases separating them. This CDR3 has 14 amino acids. CDR3 in DNA: TGCAGCGCCAACGGGCGGGGCCCCGGGAATGAGCAGTTCTTC. Its translation is CSANGRGPGNEQFF.

This chain connects TRBV27 to TRBJ2-7; 8 bases line up with TRBD2. The CDR3 runs 14 residues. V lost 3 bases, J lost 6 bases, and 7 bases stayed unmatched. CDR1 MNHEY and CDR2 SMNVEV come from the germline V gene (reference sequence). CDR3 loop: CASSFGASGSEQYF. CDR3 bases: TGTGCCAGCAGTTTCGGGGCTAGCGGGTCCGAGCAGTACTTC.

CDR3 residues: CSVDAGGSYEQYF. DNA for the CDR3: TGCAGCGTTGATGCTGGTGGGAGCTACGAGCAGTACTTC. The J gene is TRBJ2-5, the V gene TRBV29-1; a possible D gene is TRBD2 (5 bases). The end of the DNA is better explained by TRBJ2-7, so the J call may be wrong. Germline assignment: CDR1 SQVTM and CDR2 ANQGSEA. The CDR3 runs 13 residues.

This clone was seen a few times. The gene calls are TRBV19 and TRBJ2-1; TRBD2 aligns across 7 bases. Germline-derived CDR1 and CDR2 are LNHDA and SQIVND (reference sequence). J was trimmed by 2 bases and V by 4 bases; bases with no gene match: 2. This CDR3 is built from 14 residues. The CDR3 nucleotides read TGTGCCAGTAGTAGCGGGGGAGCCTACAATGAGCAGTTCTTC. This gives the protein CASSSGGAYNEQFF. The whole variable domain, remainder taken from reference TRBV19 and TRBJ2-1, is DGGITQSPKYLFRKEGQNVTLSCEQNLNHDAMYWYRQDPGQGLRLIYYSQIVNDFQKGDIAEGYSVSREKKESFPLTVTSAQKNPTAFYLCASSSGGAYNEQFFGPGTRLTVL.

This clone was detected only a few times. This chain joins TRBV19 and TRBJ1-5, with 7 bases that match TRBD1. Germline values: CDR1 LNHDA, CDR2 SQIVND (reference sequence). This CDR3 is 12 amino acids long. J lost 6 bases, V lost 8 bases, and 4 bases had no gene match. CDR3 region: CASRQGGQPQHF. CDR3 nucleotide sequence: TGTGCCAGTCGACAGGGTGGTCAGCCCCAGCATTTT. The full variable domain, with the rest looked up from reference TRBV19 and TRBJ1-5, is DGGITQSPKYLFRKEGQNVTLSCEQNLNHDAMYWYRQDPGQGLRLIYYSQIVNDFQKGDIAEGYSVSREKKESFPLTVTSAQKNPTAFYLCASRQGGQPQHFGDGTRLSIL.